What follows is one T cell receptor (beta chain) and its context. Its antigen remains unidentified. V lost 3 bases and J 4 bases, leaving 9 bases between the germline ends. Germline V gene data show CDR1 as SGHAT and CDR2 as FQNNGV. CDR3 length: 14 residues. These data originate in a study of beta chain features in type 1 diabetes. Points from the study as a whole: PCR may have favored shorter templates equally in patients and controls. Researchers report that Type 1 diabetes patients had moderately but significantly shorter TCRB CDR3s across all four CD4+ subsets.

Of the isolated RNA, all was reverse transcribed, and so the sequenced material was expressed TCRB transcripts. Profiling relied on immunoSEQ multiplex PCR, and the TCRdb table lists in-frame clones only, not all of them. This table has nearly 350,000 clones, around 9.3% appearing once. The TCR was taken from a man under 40 with type 1 diabetes. The chain couples TRBV11-2 to TRBJ2-2, with a possible D match to TRBD2 (6 bases). The sequenced material came from central memory CD4+ T cells from blood. The CDR3 here is CASSLTGGTGELFF. The DNA for the CDR3 is TGTGCCAGCAGCTTGACCGGGGGCACCGGGGAGCTGTTTTTT. Full variable domain (missing parts from reference TRBV11-2 and TRBJ2-2): EAGVAQSPRYKIIEKRQSVAFWCNPISGHATLYWYQQILGQGPKLLIQFQNNGVVDDSQLPKDRFSAERLKGVDSTLKIQPAKLEDSAVYLCASSLTGGTGELFFGEGSRLTVL.